Below are 31 T cell receptor beta chains sequenced from a single sample in a study of OX40 agonist ivuxolimab in advanced cancers. Library creation used the immunoSEQ multiplex PCR assay. The immuneACCESS repertoire file appears here via TCRdb, limited to in-frame rearrangements. These files lack a portion of the clones; in checked studies, under half of the deficit traces to unresolved V genes, and the cause of the others is not known. This sample lists tens of thousands of clones; 80% to 90% were detected once. The ten largest account for more than 8% of the sample. The sequencing here drew on CD4+ or CD8+ T cells sorted from blood, taken in a trial of the OX40 agonist ivuxolimab. These receptors were collected from an adult with an advanced solid tumor such as melanoma, head and neck, liver or kidney cancer.

The chain employs TRBV6-5 and TRBJ1-2; D is unresolved. CDR3 length: 15 residues. V lost 5 bases and J lost 6, with 19 bases in between. CDR1 is MNHEY and CDR2 is SVGAGI in the germline V gene. CDR3 sequence (DNA): TGTGCCAGCAGTCGTAAGCGAGGCGCGGTTAATGGCTACACCTTC. Amino acids: CASSRKRGAVNGYTF.

The chain couples TRBV19 to TRBJ1-1, with a tentative D call TRBD1 (5 bases). The V gene's germline CDR1 is LNHDA and CDR2 SQIVND (reference sequence). The CDR3 consists of 16 residues. Trimming left V 3 bases short and J 1 base short, with 15 bases between. The CDR3, as DNA: TGTGCCAGTAGTATTGGGAGGGGCTGGGGGAACACTGAAGCTTTCTTT. Residues: CASSIGRGWGNTEAFF.

The chain has TRBV28 and TRBJ1-2; D is perhaps TRBD1 (6 bases). V was pared by 1 base and J by 3 bases, with 15 bases between. CDR1 and CDR2 (germline): MDHEN, SYDVKM. The CDR3 extends over 16 amino acids. The CDR3 DNA is TGTGCCAGCAGTTTATTGGGGGGCAGCCTAGACTATGGCTACACCTTC. Translated, it gives CASSLLGGSLDYGYTF.

The chain links TRBV6-5 to TRBJ2-3; tentatively, D is TRBD2 (6 bases). There are 12 residues in the CDR3. V was trimmed by 5 bases and J by 6 bases, leaving 9 bases between them. Germline V gene sequence: CDR1 MNHEY, CDR2 SVGAGI. As DNA, the CDR3 is TGTGCCAGCAGTAGTCGGGGGGATACGCAGTATTTT. It translates to CASSSRGDTQYF.

The chain recombines TRBV5-1 with TRBJ2-2; the D is unclear. The germline gives CDR1 SGHRS, CDR2 YFSETQ. This CDR3 spans 17 amino acids. V lost 0 bases and J lost 2, with 14 bases in between. CDR3 bases: TGCGCCAGCAGCTTGGCGCCCCCCGGATCTAACACCGGGGAGCTGTTTTTT. Amino acid sequence: CASSLAPPGSNTGELFF.

V and J are TRBV11-2 and TRBJ2-7; no reliable D call. Germline V lookup: CDR1 SGHAT, CDR2 FQNNGV. This CDR3 has 12 residues. The V end was cut by 4 bases, the J end by 4 bases, with 8 bases between. CDR3 bases: TGTGCCAGCAGCTCCATTTTTTACGAGCAGTACTTC. Translated: CASSSIFYEQYF.

The V gene is TRBV6-5, the J gene TRBJ1-1; D ambiguous. V was trimmed by 0 bases and J by 0 bases, leaving 8 bases between them. The germline V gene has CDR1 MNHEY and CDR2 SVGAGI. The CDR3 has 15 amino acids. This CDR3 reads CASSYSFLMNTEAFF. CDR3 DNA sequence: TGTGCCAGCAGTTACTCTTTCCTCATGAACACTGAAGCTTTCTTT.

The genes are TRBV18 and TRBJ2-5, with 9 bases identical to TRBD2. The CDR3 has 18 amino acids. Germline V CDR1 and CDR2: KGHSH, LQKENI. V trimming: 3 bases; J trimming: 1 base; junction bases outside the gene matches: 12. The DNA for the CDR3 is TGTGCCAGCTCACCGCTGTATCTGTCTAGCGGGGCCCAAGAGACCCAGTACTTC. Residues: CASSPLYLSSGAQETQYF.

The rearrangement links TRBV4-3 to TRBJ1-2; 7 bases map to TRBD1. V was pared by 3 bases and J by 0 bases, with 1 base of the junction left unmatched. The CDR3 length is 14 residues. Looked up from germline, CDR1 is LGHNA and CDR2 is YSLEER. The DNA of the CDR3 is TGCGCCAGCAGCCAGGACAGGACTAACTATGGCTACACCTTC. This sequence encodes CASSQDRTNYGYTF.

V is TRBV7-9 and J is TRBJ1-1; D is perhaps TRBD1 (5 bases). Between the trimmed V and J ends, which lost 1 base and 5 bases, there was a span of 17 bases. Germline lookup yields CDR1 SEHNR and CDR2 FQNEAQ (reference sequence). The CDR3 length is 16 residues. The CDR3 region is CASSLEGGARRTEAFF. The CDR3 DNA reads as TGTGCCAGCAGCTTAGAAGGCGGGGCGAGGAGGACTGAAGCTTTCTTT.

The V call is TRBV11-3, the J call TRBJ2-7; unclear D gene. Germline CDR1 SGHNT, CDR2 YENEEA. The CDR3 is 13 amino acids. Between the trimmed V and J ends, which lost 3 bases and 4 bases, there was a span of 10 bases. CDR3 in DNA: TGTGCCAGCAGCTTCCGCACGGGTTACGAGCAGTACTTC. It translates to CASSFRTGYEQYF.

The V call is TRBV4-1, the J call TRBJ1-1; D is unclear. V lost 0 bases and J 10 bases, leaving 9 bases between the germline ends. CDR3 length: 12 residues. The germline CDR1 and CDR2 sequences are MGHRA and YSYEKL. The CDR3 here is CASSQDLSGAFF. The CDR3 DNA is TGCGCCAGCAGCCAAGATCTATCGGGAGCTTTCTTT.

V is TRBV5-1 and J is TRBJ1-2, with a tentative D call TRBD1 (6 bases). Germline loops: CDR1 SGHRS, CDR2 YFSETQ. The CDR3 totals 17 residues. With 0 bases removed from V and 3 bases from J, the gap between germline ends came to 18 bases. The CDR3 loop reads CASSLGKLGRGDYGYTF. The CDR3 DNA follows: TGCGCCAGCAGCTTGGGTAAACTGGGCAGGGGCGACTATGGCTACACCTTC.

This clone was counted only a few times. V and J are TRBV4-3 and TRBJ1-5; D uncertain. V was pared by 1 base and J by 1 base, with 8 bases between. The CDR3 is made up of 15 amino acids. The V gene's germline CDR1 is LGHNA and CDR2 YSLEER. CDR3 residues: CASSQGRGSNQPQHF. In nucleotides, the CDR3 is TGCGCCAGCAGCCAAGGTCGGGGAAGCAATCAGCCCCAGCATTTT.

This clone turned up a few times. This rearrangement joins TRBV4-1 to TRBJ2-7, with D possibly called TRBD1 or TRBD2 (5 bases each). Trimming shortened V by 6 bases and J by 0 bases, and 12 bases separated the two germline ends. The CDR3 extends over 14 amino acids. CDR1 and CDR2 from the germline V gene are MGHRA and YSYEKL. The CDR3 is CASSPGRSSYEQYF. CDR3 nucleotide sequence: TGCGCCAGCAGTCCGGGACGGAGCTCCTACGAGCAGTACTTC.

This clone was seen more than once but under ten times. V and J are TRBV7-6 and TRBJ2-5; 7 bases are shared with TRBD2. Trimming removed 7 bases from V and 5 bases from J; junction bases left unmatched: 4. This CDR3 contains 12 residues. Per germline, CDR1 SGHVS and CDR2 FNYEAQ. The CDR3 DNA sequence: TGTGCCAGCACCTGGGGGGGGGAGACCCAGTACTTC. It translates to CASTWGGETQYF.

The chain links TRBV19 to TRBJ2-6, with no clear D. Germline assignment: CDR1 LNHDA and CDR2 SQIVND (reference sequence). V dropped 5 bases and J dropped 0 bases, with 5 bases sitting between them. This CDR3 spans 14 amino acids. The CDR3 DNA is TGTGCCAGTAGTGTGGTCTCTGGGGCCAACGTCCTGACTTTC. This sequence encodes CASSVVSGANVLTF.

The V gene is TRBV5-1, the J gene TRBJ1-5; 9 nucleotides align to TRBD1. In germline, CDR1 is SGHRS, CDR2 YFSETQ. The CDR3 length is 14 residues. J gave up 7 bases and V 3 bases, and 5 bases lay outside the gene matches. CDR3 sequence (DNA): TGCGCCAGCAGCTCAGGGACAGGGAAACAGCCCCAGCATTTT. It codes for CASSSGTGKQPQHF.

This rearrangement joins TRBV7-2 to TRBJ2-3, with D tentatively TRBD1 (5 bases). From germline, CDR1 is SGHTA and CDR2 FQGNSA. Between the trimmed V and J ends, which lost 4 bases and 1 base, there was a span of 12 bases. The CDR3 covers 15 residues. In nucleotides, the CDR3 is TGTGCCAGCAGCTCAAGGGGCGTTCGCACAGATACGCAGTATTTT. Protein sequence: CASSSRGVRTDTQYF.

This rearrangement joins TRBV7-9 to TRBJ2-3; D may be TRBD2 (6 bases). The germline V and J ends were trimmed by 5 bases and 5 bases, with 14 bases remaining between them. The CDR3 sequence is 14 residues long. The germline V gene has CDR1 SEHNR and CDR2 FQNEAQ (reference sequence). Here the CDR3 reads CASSRPGRGDTQYF. The CDR3, as DNA: TGTGCCAGCAGCAGACCCGGGCGGGGAGATACGCAGTATTTT.

This clone was observed a few times. The chain combines TRBV5-1 with TRBJ2-2; 7 bases are shared with TRBD1. The CDR3 extends over 12 amino acids. Germline assignment: CDR1 SGHRS and CDR2 YFSETQ. V shed 5 bases and J 6 bases; nucleotides not matched to a gene: 1. The CDR3 loop is CASRTGPGELFF. The CDR3 DNA follows: TGCGCCAGCAGGACAGGGCCCGGGGAGCTGTTTTTT. The whole variable domain, filled in from reference TRBV5-1 and TRBJ2-2, reads KAGVTQTPRYLIKTRGQQVTLSCSPISGHRSVSWYQQTPGQGLQFLFEYFSETQRNKGNFPGRFSGRQFSNSRSEMNVSTLELGDSALYLCASRTGPGELFFGEGSRLTVL.

This clone occurred once. V is TRBV7-6 and J is TRBJ2-7; D not resolved. The germline CDR1 and CDR2 sequences are SGHVS and FNYEAQ. This CDR3 comprises 15 residues. With 3 bases removed from V and 0 bases from J, the gap between germline ends came to 12 bases. This CDR3 is CASSFSTPDSYEQYF. CDR3 coding DNA: TGTGCCAGCAGCTTTTCCACCCCGGACTCCTACGAGCAGTACTTC.

The chain is built from TRBV11-3 and TRBJ2-3; TRBD2 aligns across 10 bases. The CDR3 covers 17 residues. Germline values: CDR1 SGHNT, CDR2 YENEEA. The junction had 8 bases not matched to a gene; V was cut back by 0 bases and J by 5 bases. CDR3 sequence (DNA): TGTGCCAGCAGCTTAGATTACAGCGGGAGGGAAGGAGATACGCAGTATTTT. This translates into CASSLDYSGREGDTQYF.

The CDR3 DNA follows: TGTGCCAGCAGCTTTACTACAGGGGGCAGTAATCAGCCCCAGCATTTT. Translating it yields CASSFTTGGSNQPQHF. The rearrangement links TRBV5-4 to TRBJ1-5, with TRBD1 matching over 9 bases. Germline V gives CDR1 SGHNT, CDR2 YYREEE (reference sequence). J gave up 4 bases and V 2 bases, and 7 bases lay outside the gene matches. The CDR3 is made up of 16 amino acids.

The chain combines TRBV19 with TRBJ2-3, with D possibly matching TRBD1 (6 bases). CDR1 is LNHDA and CDR2 is SQIVND in the germline V gene (reference sequence). This CDR3 contains 13 residues. V lost 7 bases and J 2 bases, leaving 10 bases between the germline ends. In DNA form, the CDR3 reads TGTGCCAGTAAAGCAGGGGACACAGATACGCAGTATTTT. It yields the protein CASKAGDTDTQYF.

V and J are TRBV5-1 and TRBJ1-6, with 11 positions matching TRBD1. V trimming: 4 bases; J trimming: 7 bases; junction bases outside the gene matches: 7. This CDR3 contains 16 residues. The germline V gene encodes CDR1 SGHRS and CDR2 YFSETQ. Here the CDR3 reads CASSTGWTGGNSPLHF. CDR3 coding DNA: TGCGCCAGCAGCACCGGATGGACAGGGGGCAATTCACCCCTCCACTTT.

V is TRBV18 and J is TRBJ2-7; 8 bases are shared with TRBD2. The junction had 7 bases not matched to a gene; V was cut back by 1 base and J by 2 bases. This CDR3 has 16 amino acids. CDR1 is KGHSH and CDR2 is LQKENI in the germline V gene. The CDR3 loop reads CASSPRGTSGPYEQYF. The DNA of the CDR3 is TGTGCCAGCTCACCACGGGGAACTAGCGGACCCTACGAGCAGTACTTC. Full variable domain (missing parts from reference TRBV18 and TRBJ2-7): NAGVMQNPRHLVRRRGQEARLRCSPMKGHSHVYWYRQLPEEGLKFMVYLQKENIIDESGMPKERFSAEFPKEGPSILRIQQVVRGDSAAYFCASSPRGTSGPYEQYFGPGTRLTVT.

For the CDR3, the DNA is TGTGCCAGCAGCTTAGGCGGGACAGGGGCCCCCTATGGCTACACCTTC. Translating gives CASSLGGTGAPYGYTF. This chain uses TRBV7-9 with TRBJ1-2; 10 bases align to TRBD1. The CDR3 sequence is 16 residues long. Germline-derived CDR1 and CDR2 are SEHNR and FQNEAQ (reference sequence). The V segment lost 1 base and the J segment 4 bases; nucleotides outside the gene matches: 6.

The rearrangement links TRBV5-4 to TRBJ2-3; tentatively, D is TRBD1 (6 bases). There are 15 residues in the CDR3. The germline gives CDR1 SGHNT, CDR2 YYREEE (reference sequence). The V gene lost 4 bases and the J gene lost 0 bases, with 12 bases spanning the gap. CDR3 coding DNA: TGTGCCAGCAGCCCACAGGGATCTAGCACAGATACGCAGTATTTT. The encoded protein is CASSPQGSSTDTQYF.

The count of this clone is one. CDR3 protein: CASSYAGGGTDTQYF. The DNA for the CDR3 is TGTGCCAGCAGTTATGCGGGAGGGGGCACAGATACGCAGTATTTT. The gene calls are TRBV27 and TRBJ2-3, with 9 bases that match TRBD2. Looked up from germline, CDR1 is MNHEY and CDR2 is SMNVEV (reference sequence). V lost 4 bases, J lost 1 base, and 3 bases stayed unmatched. The CDR3 has 15 residues.

The CDR3, as DNA: TGTGCCAGCAGCCGGCCTACGGGTTACAATGAGCAGTTCTTC. Residues: CASSRPTGYNEQFF. The gene calls are TRBV14 and TRBJ2-1, with D hard to call. Germline CDR1 SGHDN, CDR2 FVKESK. Trimming stripped 4 bases from V and 4 bases from J, with 11 bases between. This CDR3 is built from 14 residues.